This T cell receptor (beta chain) was profiled in a study of identical twins listed by TCRdb under 2016. Study-wide context: TCR alpha and beta repertoires from monozygotic twins, unrelated adults of various ages and cord blood were deep-sequenced to test whether fetal clonotypes persist. To rule out contamination, the twin experiments were replicated at different times with different library preparation protocols.

This clonotype was counted between two and nine times. The antigen it binds to is not known. The input lacks base qualities; no much larger clone sits a single base away. The research as a whole found: Compared with coincidental sharing between unrelated individuals, an excess of low generation-probability sequences was observed among out-of-frame TCR alpha sequences shared between twins. In monozygotic twins, out-of-frame TCR alpha sharing was systematically underestimated by recombination models, although the models agreed with sharing between unrelated individuals. A weaker excess of twin sharing was found in beta out-of-frame sequences because the signal-to-noise ratio was lowered by fewer shared sequences. Because the same donors could not be followed over many years, conclusions were based on cross-sectional statistical analysis. Fewer insertions were carried by abundant cord blood beta clonotypes, a similar but weaker trend appeared in young adult naive repertoires, and no such trend appeared in memory repertoires. Invariant T cells such as MAIT and iNKT could partly confound zero-insertion analyses, although diverse VJ usage argued against such confounding for most clonotypes.

The library was made by 5' RACE. The run used an Illumina HiSeq 2000. A universal primer binding site was introduced by template switching, and a unique molecular identifier was present in the final cDNA, enabling accurate counting of TCR cDNA molecules. First-strand cDNA for TCR alpha and beta chains was synthesized from specific primers in the conserved constant-segment region. To control for contamination, each cDNA library was double barcoded with a SMART-Mk sample barcode plus Illumina barcodes. Two successive PCR steps introduced TruSeq adapter sequences along with Illumina sample barcodes. TCR alpha and beta cDNA libraries were sequenced on the Illumina HiSeq platform with custom primers. As for the original processing: Raw reads were processed with MiGEC to extract unique molecular identifiers, and MiXCR was used to determine CDR3 positions. For each individual, recombination models were inferred using an EM algorithm with the repgenHMM and IGoR tools. The analysis of shared clonotypes was done with the tcR package in R, with sharing normalized by the product of cloneset sizes. To study raw recombination without the effects of thymic and clonal selection, out-of-frame nonproductive sequences were analyzed. The public reads were quality trimmed at Q25 with fastp and then assembled into clones with MiXCR by TCRdb, keeping productive beta chains. Rows merge per CDR3 protein into single entries with the most common DNA and genes. TCRdb's processing, not the authors', yielded these V and J calls. The sample contains approximately 260,000 distinct CDR3 sequences, around 8.8% of them found a single time. The ten largest make up roughly 3.1% of the sample.

Reading from cysteine to phenylalanine, the CDR3 counts 16 amino acids. Of all the DNA, just the CDR3 is kept, 48 bases in frame from base 1. Trimming at the junction amounts to 4 bases on V and 5 bases on J, and the germline ends lie 17 bases apart. Only healthy Caucasian donors were included. The twin cohort comprised three pairs of female monozygotic twins, all aged about 18 to 29 years. Positive isolation kits from Invitrogen were used to isolate CD4+ and CD8+ T cell populations. In addition, the sample was reused for a study of yellow fever vaccine responses in identical twins. As the second study states: The T cell response to vaccination in identical twins was reported by the authors to appear partly convergent and partly personalized. In identical twins, the study followed T cell clones that responded to the vaccine with precision.

This chain is built from TRBV12-3 or TRBV12-4 and TRBJ2-2; perhaps TRBD1 is the D gene, with 6 bases matching. The clonotype was recovered from a woman between 18 and 29 years old in good health. Sequenced: CD8+ T cells sorted from blood. CDR3 loop: CASSSNREMRTGELFF. The sequence in DNA is TGTGCCAGCAGTTCTAACAGGGAGATGAGGACCGGGGAGCTGTTTTTT.